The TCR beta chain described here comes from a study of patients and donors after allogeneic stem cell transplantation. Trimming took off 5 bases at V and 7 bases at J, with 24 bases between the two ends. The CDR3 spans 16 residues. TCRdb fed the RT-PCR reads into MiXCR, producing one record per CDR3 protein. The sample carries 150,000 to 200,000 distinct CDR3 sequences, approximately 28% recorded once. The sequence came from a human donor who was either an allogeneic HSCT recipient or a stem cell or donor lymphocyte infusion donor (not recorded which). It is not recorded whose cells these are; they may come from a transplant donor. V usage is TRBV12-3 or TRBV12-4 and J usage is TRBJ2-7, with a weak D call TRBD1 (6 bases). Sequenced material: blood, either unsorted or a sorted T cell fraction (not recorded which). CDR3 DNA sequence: TGTGCCAGCAGTCTACCCGTGGTAGGGGGTAGAGGGGAGCAGTACTTC. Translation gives CASSLPVVGGRGEQYF.